This is a list of T cell receptor beta chains from one sample in a study of radiotherapy plus CTLA-4 blockade in lung cancer. TCRdb keeps only in-frame clones here, not all; method: immunoSEQ multiplex PCR. The table lists 90,000 or so clones, 83% of them singletons. The sequencing used peripheral blood, collected from a patient treated with radiotherapy plus ipilimumab. The receptors here all came from a human donor with non-small cell lung cancer who had stable disease on radiotherapy plus ipilimumab. CDR3s leave out the opening cysteine and the closing phenylalanine or tryptophan. Clone size is shown for a subset of rows, as once, few, many or a class of expanded clone.

J gene: TRBJ1-1
clone size: -
V gene: TRBV30
CDR3 protein: AWSPGQGLDTEAF

J gene: TRBJ1-6
clone size: -
V gene: TRBV9
CDR3 protein: ASSPWDRTNNSPLH

J gene: TRBJ1-2
clone size: -
V gene: TRBV6-5
CDR3 protein: ASSRQGDGYT

J gene: TRBJ1-5
clone size: -
V gene: TRBV7-3
CDR3 protein: ASSLRGNQPQH

J gene: TRBJ2-7
clone size: few
V gene: TRBV7-9
CDR3 protein: ASSRLNYEQY

J gene: TRBJ1-1
clone size: few
V gene: TRBV6-5
CDR3 protein: ASRPGGPPNTEAF

J gene: TRBJ1-1
clone size: -
V gene: TRBV9
CDR3 protein: ASSVETTPNTEAF

J gene: TRBJ2-1
clone size: -
V gene: TRBV19
CDR3 protein: ASSPQHGSSYNEQF

J gene: TRBJ2-7
clone size: once
V gene: TRBV27
CDR3 protein: ASTPWGQRIHEQY

J gene: TRBJ2-5
clone size: -
V gene: TRBV15
CDR3 protein: ATSRDHLRETQY

J gene: TRBJ1-5
clone size: -
V gene: TRBV6-4
CDR3 protein: ASSEGSNQPQH

J gene: TRBJ2-4
clone size: -
V gene: TRBV27
CDR3 protein: ASSLPGQGRNIQY

J gene: TRBJ2-5
clone size: -
V gene: TRBV30
CDR3 protein: AWSPTGVAGSQETQY

J gene: TRBJ2-2
clone size: -
V gene: TRBV7-9
CDR3 protein: ASSLADNTGELF

J gene: TRBJ2-7
clone size: few
V gene: TRBV6-5
CDR3 protein: ASSPGQALEQY

J gene: TRBJ1-6
clone size: -
V gene: TRBV27
CDR3 protein: ASRIQGSYNSPLH

J gene: TRBJ1-1
clone size: -
V gene: TRBV28
CDR3 protein: ASSFGGRNTEAF

J gene: TRBJ2-7
clone size: -
V gene: TRBV28
CDR3 protein: ASSPPKSAGVNEQY